This T cell receptor (beta chain) was documented in a study of early T cells in non-severe SARS-CoV-2 infection. Findings of the study overall: Sequences matched to VDJdb favored anti-spike CD8 responses, while private and CD4 specificities were missed.

Individual cDNA molecules were tagged with unique molecular identifiers. TCRdb passed the 5' RACE reads through MiXCR, listing each CDR3 protein once. The table lists more than 25,000 distinct CDR3 sequences, about 4.5% of them singletons, with 5.5% to 7% in the top ten. V lost 0 bases, J lost 0 bases, and 9 bases lay in between. Germline V CDR1 and CDR2: KGHSH, LQKENI. CDR3 size: 16 residues. This clonotype was counted many times. The antigen remains undetermined. Material: whole blood, obtained at baseline. This sequence was found in an adult who was a healthcare worker with PCR-confirmed SARS-CoV-2 infection or an uninfected control (not recorded which). The V gene is TRBV18, the J gene TRBJ1-5; D not resolved. The CDR3 DNA is TGTGCCAGCTCACCACCGCGGGGTATTAGCAATCAGCCCCAGCATTTT. Its translation is CASSPPRGISNQPQHF.